The clone carrying this TCR beta chain was detected ten times or more. CDR3 length: 13 residues. CDR1 and CDR2 from the germline V gene are SEHNR and FQNEAQ (reference sequence). The ends were cut back, 1 base at V and 7 bases at J, with 5 bases in the middle. This record comes from a study of T-cell reconstitution after alpha-beta-depleted transplantation in children. Unique molecular identifiers featured in how the TCRbeta library was prepared. TCRdb fed the PCR reads into MiXCR, producing one record per CDR3 protein. The sample lists some 280,000 distinct CDR3 sequences; roughly 9.5% were seen once.

The TCR was taken from a human donor who donated a stem cell graft to a child with SCID. The material sequenced was PBMCs from the stem cell graft donor, taken from the stem cell graft. V usage is TRBV7-9 and J usage is TRBJ1-6, with D unresolved. The CDR3 DNA sequence: TGTGCCAGCAGCTTAGGGTGGAATTCACCCCTCCACTTT. This sequence encodes CASSLGWNSPLHF.